The 21 T cell receptor beta chains below come from one sample, sequenced in a study of early T cells in non-severe SARS-CoV-2 infection. TCRdb reprocessed the 5' RACE reads with MiXCR, giving one entry per CDR3 protein. This sample has some 49,000 distinct CDR3 sequences; roughly 10% occur once, and the top ten carry 9.1%. Sequenced input: whole blood. Source of these receptors: an adult who was a healthcare worker with PCR-confirmed SARS-CoV-2 infection or an uninfected control (not recorded which).

This clonotype was seen ten or more times. The chain uses TRBV27 and TRBJ1-1; weak D call: TRBD1 (6 bases). Germline V gene sequence: CDR1 MNHEY, CDR2 SMNVEV (reference sequence). The CDR3 spans 16 residues. V was clipped by 6 bases and J by 0 bases, with 17 bases between them. The CDR3 spells CASRPPRTDMNTEAFF. The CDR3 bases are TGTGCCAGCAGGCCTCCGAGGACAGATATGAACACTGAAGCTTTCTTT.

This clonotype was picked up many times. The CDR3: CASSFAQNQPQHF. The CDR3 DNA reads as TGTGCCAGCAGCTTCGCGCAAAATCAGCCCCAGCATTTT. The genes are TRBV11-2 and TRBJ1-5; D not resolved. The CDR3 runs to 13 residues. The ends were cut back, 3 bases at V and 4 bases at J, with 7 bases in the middle. Per the germline V gene, CDR1 is SGHAT and CDR2 is FQNNGV.

This rearrangement joins TRBV2 to TRBJ2-7, with 8 bases fitting TRBD2. CDR1 and CDR2 from the germline V gene are SNHLY and FYNNEI. The CDR3 sequence is 16 residues long. V lost 3 bases and J lost 2; bases outside the gene matches: 9. The CDR3 region is CASSDGVGRVPYEQYF. The CDR3 bases are TGTGCCAGCAGTGACGGGGTCGGGAGGGTCCCCTACGAGCAGTACTTC.

The V gene is TRBV27, the J gene TRBJ2-6, with D perhaps being TRBD1 or TRBD2 (5 bases each). Germline-derived CDR1 and CDR2 are MNHEY and SMNVEV (reference sequence). V lost 4 bases, J lost 2 bases, and 9 bases lay in between. The CDR3 totals 15 residues. The CDR3 protein is CASSSRGAGANVLTF. In nucleotides, the CDR3 is TGTGCCAGCAGTTCAAGAGGGGCTGGGGCCAACGTCCTGACTTTC.

The genes are TRBV5-8 and TRBJ1-1, with no clear D. Trimming pared 6 bases from V and 0 bases from J, leaving 12 bases between. This CDR3 is built from 14 residues. CDR1 and CDR2 (germline): SGHTS, YDEGEE. CDR3 region: CASMFRKLNTEAFF. In DNA, the CDR3 is TGTGCCAGCATGTTCCGGAAATTGAACACTGAAGCTTTCTTT.

Only a few counts were recorded for this clonotype. This chain joins TRBV9 and TRBJ1-4; unclear D gene. The CDR3 spans 14 residues. V lost 3 bases and J 4 bases, leaving 10 bases between the germline ends. Germline V gives CDR1 SGDLS, CDR2 YYNGEE. This CDR3 is CASSAGGGNEKLFF. The CDR3 DNA reads TGTGCCAGCAGCGCGGGCGGCGGTAATGAAAAACTGTTTTTT.

The CDR3 spells CSARDLGGFANEQFF. Here the CDR3 DNA reads TGCAGTGCTAGAGATCTGGGCGGATTCGCCAATGAGCAGTTCTTC. The genes are TRBV20-1 and TRBJ2-1; D gene ambiguous. The CDR3 consists of 15 residues. The V and J ends lost 0 bases and 6 bases respectively, with 15 bases between them. The germline V gene has CDR1 DFQATT and CDR2 SNEGSKA (reference sequence).

In this sample, this clonotype turned up a few times. This chain links TRBV30 with TRBJ1-6, with a tentative D call TRBD1 (6 bases). The germline gives CDR1 GTSNPN, CDR2 SVGIG (reference sequence). V was trimmed by 0 bases and J by 8 bases, leaving 11 bases between them. CDR3 length: 14 residues. This chain's CDR3 is CAWSVQAGDSPLHF. The CDR3 DNA reads as TGTGCCTGGAGTGTACAGGCAGGGGATTCACCCCTCCACTTT.

This clonotype was recorded a few times. This sequence joins TRBV29-1 and TRBJ2-5; TRBD2 matches 7 bases. Germline V gives CDR1 SQVTM, CDR2 ANQGSEA. The ends lost 5 bases at V and 4 bases at J; junction bases unmatched: 7. CDR3 length: 13 residues. The CDR3 here is CSVHQGGRETQYF. In DNA, the CDR3 is TGCAGCGTTCACCAGGGAGGGAGAGAGACCCAGTACTTC.

There are many counts of this clonotype. The CDR3 bases are TGTGCCAGCTCACCACTAGACGAAAGTTGGTCGGGTGGCTACACCTTC. Amino acid sequence: CASSPLDESWSGGYTF. V and J are TRBV18 and TRBJ1-2; D is unresolved. Trimming left V 1 base short and J 7 bases short, with 19 bases between. From germline, CDR1 is KGHSH and CDR2 LQKENI. CDR3 length: 16 residues.

In this sample, this clonotype turned up many times. The chain employs TRBV6-5 and TRBJ2-5; D uncertain. The V and J ends lost 0 bases and 5 bases respectively, with 10 bases between them. This CDR3 contains 14 residues. CDR1 MNHEY and CDR2 SVGAGI come from the germline V gene. CDR3 protein: CASSYSNSRETQYF. Written as DNA, the CDR3 is TGTGCCAGCAGTTACTCGAACAGTAGGGAGACCCAGTACTTC.

The chain employs TRBV7-6 and TRBJ2-7; the D is unclear. The CDR3 is 12 amino acids. V gave up 6 bases and J gave up 0 bases, with 6 bases separating them. Germline-derived CDR1 and CDR2 are SGHVS and FNYEAQ. CDR3 in DNA: TGTGCCAGCAGTCTAAGCTCCTACGAGCAGTACTTC. As protein: CASSLSSYEQYF.

This clonotype showed up just a few times. The chain combines TRBV14 with TRBJ2-1, with D perhaps matching TRBD1 (6 bases). Germline loops: CDR1 SGHDN, CDR2 FVKESK. V lost 2 bases, J lost 8 bases, and 25 bases lay in between. There are 18 residues in the CDR3. The CDR3 loop is CASSQYVRVDRTHDEQFF. The CDR3 bases are TGTGCCAGCAGCCAATACGTGAGGGTGGACAGAACCCACGATGAGCAGTTCTTC. The full variable domain, in which reference TRBV14 and TRBJ2-1 provide the parts outside the CDR3, is EAGVTQFPSHSVIEKGQTVTLRCDPISGHDNLYWYRRVMGKEIKFLLHFVKESKQDESGMPNNRFLAERTGGTYSTLKVQPAELEDSGVYFCASSQYVRVDRTHDEQFFGPGTRLTVL.

The chain links TRBV7-2 to TRBJ2-5; 9 nucleotides match TRBD2. The CDR3 totals 16 residues. Germline assignment: CDR1 SGHTA and CDR2 FQGNSA. V lost 2 bases, J lost 2 bases, and 6 bases stayed unmatched. CDR3 bases: TGTGCCAGCAGCTTATCGGGAGCGGGGGGACAAGAGACCCAGTACTTC. It encodes CASSLSGAGGQETQYF.

This chain connects TRBV9 to TRBJ2-5, with D unresolved. Germline V gives CDR1 SGDLS, CDR2 YYNGEE. The CDR3 runs 15 residues. V shed 0 bases and J shed 1 base, with 10 bases lying between them. CDR3 in DNA: TGTGCCAGCAGCGTAGAGACCGCACCCCAAGAGACCCAGTACTTC. It encodes CASSVETAPQETQYF.

This clonotype was counted many times. Mismatch with germline at one junction end may stem from a read error. J is TRBJ1-3 and V is TRBV6-5; D remains unclear. Germline lookup yields CDR1 MNHEY and CDR2 SVGAGI. This CDR3 has 15 residues. The CDR3 DNA sequence: TGTGCCAGCAGCCGCTCGTTGGGGTCTGAAAACACCATATATTTT. Its translation is CASSRSLGSENTIYF.

The chain carries TRBV21-1 and TRBJ2-7. TRBV21-1 is classified as a pseudogene. The CDR3 loop spans 16 amino acids. CDR3 loop: CASSKDRVRSSYEQYF. The DNA for the CDR3 is TGTGCCAGCAGCAAAGATCGTGTCAGGAGCTCCTACGAGCAGTACTTC.

This clonotype was detected only a few times. The rearrangement joins TRBV4-1 to TRBJ2-7; TRBD1 might be the D (6 bases). Trimming took off 1 base at V and 3 bases at J, with 13 bases between the two ends. The CDR3 totals 15 residues. Per the germline V gene, CDR1 is MGHRA and CDR2 is YSYEKL. CDR3 region: CASSQVARGVYEQYF. In DNA form, the CDR3 reads TGCGCCAGCAGCCAAGTAGCCAGGGGCGTCTACGAGCAGTACTTC.

This clonotype was seen more than once but under ten times. The gene calls are TRBV7-8 and TRBJ2-4; D may correspond to TRBD1 or TRBD2 (5 bases each). The CDR3 consists of 11 residues. V was shortened by 4 bases and J by 14 bases, with 12 bases between the two germline ends. The germline gives CDR1 SGHVS, CDR2 FQNEAQ. The CDR3 is CASSWDGSKYF. CDR3 coding DNA: TGTGCCAGCAGCTGGGACGGTAGCAAGTACTTC.

This clonotype was picked up a small number of times. V is TRBV30 and J is TRBJ2-1; possibly TRBD2 for D (6 bases). Germline CDR1 is GTSNPN and CDR2 is SVGIG (reference sequence). V lost 4 bases to trimming and J lost 2 bases, with 12 bases between them. CDR3 size: 14 residues. The CDR3 bases are TGTGCCTGGAAATGGGGGGTCCCCTACAATGAGCAGTTCTTC. Its translation is CAWKWGVPYNEQFF.

In its sample, this clonotype was seen many times. The chain uses TRBV4-3 and TRBJ1-1; TRBD1 aligns across 7 bases. Germline V gene sequence: CDR1 LGHNA, CDR2 YSLEER. J was trimmed by 6 bases and V by 1 base; bases with no gene match: 2. The CDR3 extends over 13 amino acids. The chain's CDR3 is CASSQAGGPEAFF. CDR3 sequence (DNA): TGCGCCAGCAGCCAAGCAGGGGGGCCTGAAGCTTTCTTT.